Described below is a single TCR beta chain sequence and its context. This clone appeared a few times. Its antigen is not yet known. No clone much larger than this one lies a single base away; base qualities are absent. The CDR3 has 19 amino acids, counting the end cysteine and phenylalanine. Kept here is only the CDR3 DNA, which spans 57 bases and is read in frame from base 1. V is pared back by 0 bases and J by 0 bases, with 20 bases lying between the germline termini. CDR1 and CDR2 are read off the germline V gene (reference sequence) as LNHNV and YYDKDF. TCRbeta CDR3 regions were amplified from genomic DNA by means of the immunoSEQ Assay, a bias-controlled multiplex PCR. The study's own analysis went as follows. Within the assay, amplification of reference gene primers was used to estimate how many nucleated cells each sample contained. To quantify the absolute abundance of each unique TCRbeta CDR3 rearrangement, sequence reads were collapsed and filtered. For each sample, productive Simpson clonality was calculated as the square root of Simpson's diversity index over productive rearrangements. What TCRdb holds here is the immuneACCESS table cut down to in-frame rearrangements. Part of the clones is not present; checked against another copy, under half of the missing clones reflect an unresolved V gene, and the others are unexplained. V, J and clone size reflect that table, while D and trimming were determined from the DNA. This sample has tens of thousands of clones in its table, and 78% of those were observed once. The ten most abundant clones make up 25% of the sample.

Whole blood was collected in K2EDTA tubes by collaborating institutions according to the institutions' own protocols. For TCRbeta analysis, collaborators shipped samples as frozen whole blood, isolated PBMCs, or DNA extracted from either of those sample types. This sample is drawn from a study of blood T cell repertoires in COVID-19 (dated by TCRdb to 2019 to 2021). About the full investigation: The collaborator samples originated in the United States, Italy and Spain and spanned the acute and convalescent phases of COVID-19. The prospective study material was composed of cDNA or gDNA derived from T cells, B-cell-depleted T cells, or PBMCs. Nearly every sample came with metadata listing a de-identified subject ID, COVID-19 status, age in years and sex. Deeply sampled blood TCRbeta repertoires from subjects exposed to, actively infected with, or recovered from COVID-19 were included in the dataset. Where HLA class I and class II types were available, the types were taken from metadata supplied by the sample provider, not from assay-based typing. The repertoires were released in a freely available public database intended as a resource for research on the immune response to SARS-CoV-2. The samples were drawn from two sources: the first 160 participants of the ongoing ImmuneRACE study, and some 1,300 subjects contributed by 6 global collaborators.

Overall study outcomes, separate from this receptor: The quantity of clinical and demographic metadata differed by source and by participant and was supplied without curation.

This receptor was identified in a human donor in a cohort sampled during active COVID-19. Material for sequencing was peripheral blood. The V and J segments used are TRBV15 and TRBJ1-2; a weak D assignment points to TRBD1 (6 bases agree). Here is the DNA: TGTGCCACCAGCAGAGATCTGATAGGCAGGGGCCCGACTAACTATGGCTACACCTTC. This yields the protein CATSRDLIGRGPTNYGYTF.